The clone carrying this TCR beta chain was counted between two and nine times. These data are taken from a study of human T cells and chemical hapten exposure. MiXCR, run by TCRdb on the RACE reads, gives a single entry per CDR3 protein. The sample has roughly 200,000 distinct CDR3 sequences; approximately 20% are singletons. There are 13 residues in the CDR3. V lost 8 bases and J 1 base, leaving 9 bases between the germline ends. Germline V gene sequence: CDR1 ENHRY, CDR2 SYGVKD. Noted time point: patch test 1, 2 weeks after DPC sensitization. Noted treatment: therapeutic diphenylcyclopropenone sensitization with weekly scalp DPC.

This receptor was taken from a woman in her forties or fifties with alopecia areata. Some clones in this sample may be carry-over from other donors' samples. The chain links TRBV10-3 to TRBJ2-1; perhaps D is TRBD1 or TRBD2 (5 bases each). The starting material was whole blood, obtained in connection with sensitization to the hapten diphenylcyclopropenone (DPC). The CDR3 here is CAIGGWSYNEQFF. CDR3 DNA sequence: TGTGCCATCGGGGGATGGTCCTACAATGAGCAGTTCTTC.